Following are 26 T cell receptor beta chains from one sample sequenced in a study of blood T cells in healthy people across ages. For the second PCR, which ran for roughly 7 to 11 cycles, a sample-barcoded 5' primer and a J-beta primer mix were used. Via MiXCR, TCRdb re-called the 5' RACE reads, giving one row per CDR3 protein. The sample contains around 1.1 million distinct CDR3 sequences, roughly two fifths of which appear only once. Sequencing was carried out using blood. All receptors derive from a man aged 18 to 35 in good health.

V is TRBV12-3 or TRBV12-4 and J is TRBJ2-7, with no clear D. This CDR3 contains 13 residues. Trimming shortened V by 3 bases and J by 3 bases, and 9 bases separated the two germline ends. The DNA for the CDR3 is TGTGCCAGCAGTTTTGGAGCCCTCTACGAGCAGTACTTC. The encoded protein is CASSFGALYEQYF.

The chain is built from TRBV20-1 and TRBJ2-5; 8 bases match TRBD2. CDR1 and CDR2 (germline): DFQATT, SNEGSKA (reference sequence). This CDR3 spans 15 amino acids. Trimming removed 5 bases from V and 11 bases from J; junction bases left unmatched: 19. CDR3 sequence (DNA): TGCAGTGCTGGCCTTTTGGGCGGGGGGTGGAATGAGCAGTACTTC. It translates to CSAGLLGGGWNEQYF.

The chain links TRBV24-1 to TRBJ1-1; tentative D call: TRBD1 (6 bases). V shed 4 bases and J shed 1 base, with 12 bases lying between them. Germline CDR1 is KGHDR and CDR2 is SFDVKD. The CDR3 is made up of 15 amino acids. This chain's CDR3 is CATSDTGHPNTEAFF. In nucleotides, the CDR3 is TGTGCCACCAGTGACACGGGACACCCGAACACTGAAGCTTTCTTT.

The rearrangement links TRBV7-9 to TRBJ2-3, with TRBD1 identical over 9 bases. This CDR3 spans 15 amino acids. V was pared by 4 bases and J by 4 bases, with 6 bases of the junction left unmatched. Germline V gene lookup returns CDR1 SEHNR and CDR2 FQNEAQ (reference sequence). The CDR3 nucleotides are TGTGCCAGCAGCTCTATGGACAGGGGCCCAGATACGCAGTATTTT. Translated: CASSSMDRGPDTQYF.

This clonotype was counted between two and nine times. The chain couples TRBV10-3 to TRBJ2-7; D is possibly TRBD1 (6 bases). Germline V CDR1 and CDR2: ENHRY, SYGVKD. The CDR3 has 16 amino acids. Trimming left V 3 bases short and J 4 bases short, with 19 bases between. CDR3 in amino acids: CAISEILGAAAYEQYF. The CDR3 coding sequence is TGTGCCATCAGTGAAATTTTGGGGGCTGCAGCTTACGAGCAGTACTTC.

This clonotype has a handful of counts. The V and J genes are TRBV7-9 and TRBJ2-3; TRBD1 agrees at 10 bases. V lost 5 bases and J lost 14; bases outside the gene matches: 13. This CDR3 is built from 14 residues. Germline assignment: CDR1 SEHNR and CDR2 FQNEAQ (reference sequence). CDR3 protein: CASSGTGAVTIWYF. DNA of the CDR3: TGTGCCAGCAGCGGGACAGGGGCCGTAACTATCTGGTATTTT.

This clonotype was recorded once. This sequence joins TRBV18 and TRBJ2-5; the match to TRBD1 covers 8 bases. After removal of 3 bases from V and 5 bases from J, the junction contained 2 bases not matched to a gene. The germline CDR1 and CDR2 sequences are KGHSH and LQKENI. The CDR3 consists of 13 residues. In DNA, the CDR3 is TGTGCCAGCTCACCGGGACAGGATGAGACCCAGTACTTC. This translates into CASSPGQDETQYF.

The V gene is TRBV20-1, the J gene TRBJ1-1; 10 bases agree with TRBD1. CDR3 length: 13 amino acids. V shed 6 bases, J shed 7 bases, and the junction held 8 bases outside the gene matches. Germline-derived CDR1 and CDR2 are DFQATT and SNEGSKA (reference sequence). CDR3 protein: CSAPGQGNSEAFF. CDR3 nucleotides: TGCAGTGCCCCGGGACAGGGGAATAGTGAAGCTTTCTTT.

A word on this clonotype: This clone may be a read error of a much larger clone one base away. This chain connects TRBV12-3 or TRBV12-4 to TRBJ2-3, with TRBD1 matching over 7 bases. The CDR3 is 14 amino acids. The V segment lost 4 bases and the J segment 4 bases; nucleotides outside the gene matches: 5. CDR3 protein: CASSSRDSADTQYF. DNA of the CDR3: TGTGCCAGCAGTTCCCGGGACAGTGCAGATACGCAGTATTTT.

The CDR3: CASSDSTGPKETQYF. CDR3 nucleotide sequence: TGTGCCAGCAGTGATTCGACAGGGCCAAAAGAGACCCAGTACTTC. The chain carries TRBV6-1 and TRBJ2-5; 7 nucleotides align to TRBD1. Per germline, CDR1 MNHNS and CDR2 SASEGT. Losses at the gene ends were 3 bases for V and 3 bases for J; bases not matched to a gene: 7. This CDR3 contains 15 residues.

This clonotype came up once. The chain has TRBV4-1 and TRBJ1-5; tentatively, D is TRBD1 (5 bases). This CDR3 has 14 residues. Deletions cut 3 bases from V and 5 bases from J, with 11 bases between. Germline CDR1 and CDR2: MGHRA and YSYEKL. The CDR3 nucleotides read TGCGCCAGCAGCCAGAGCGCGGGGGATCAGCCCCAGCATTTT. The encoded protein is CASSQSAGDQPQHF.

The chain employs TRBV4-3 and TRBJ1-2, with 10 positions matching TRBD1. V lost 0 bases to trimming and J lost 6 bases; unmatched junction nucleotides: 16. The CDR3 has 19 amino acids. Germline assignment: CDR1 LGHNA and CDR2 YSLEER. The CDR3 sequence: CASSQERATGGIGSDGYTF. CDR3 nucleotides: TGCGCCAGCAGCCAAGAGCGTGCGACAGGGGGCATAGGTAGTGATGGCTACACCTTC.

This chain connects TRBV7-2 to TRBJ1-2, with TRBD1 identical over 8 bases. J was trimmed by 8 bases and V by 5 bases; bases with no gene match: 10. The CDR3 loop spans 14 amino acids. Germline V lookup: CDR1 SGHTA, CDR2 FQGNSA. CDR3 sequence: CASSPGQGREGYTF. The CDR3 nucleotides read TGTGCCAGCAGCCCCGGACAGGGTAGAGAGGGCTACACCTTC.

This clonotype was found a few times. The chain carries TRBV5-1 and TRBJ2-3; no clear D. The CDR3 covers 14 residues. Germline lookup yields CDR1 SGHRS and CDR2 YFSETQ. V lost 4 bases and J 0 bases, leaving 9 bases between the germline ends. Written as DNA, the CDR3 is TGCGCCAGCAGCCCCACGGACAGCACAGATACGCAGTATTTT. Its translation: CASSPTDSTDTQYF.

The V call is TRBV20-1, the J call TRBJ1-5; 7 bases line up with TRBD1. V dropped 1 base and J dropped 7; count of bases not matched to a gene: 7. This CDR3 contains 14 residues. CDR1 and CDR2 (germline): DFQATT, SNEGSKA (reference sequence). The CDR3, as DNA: TGCAGTGCTAGAGGGGGGACAGACGTGCAGCCCCAGCATTTT. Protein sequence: CSARGGTDVQPQHF.

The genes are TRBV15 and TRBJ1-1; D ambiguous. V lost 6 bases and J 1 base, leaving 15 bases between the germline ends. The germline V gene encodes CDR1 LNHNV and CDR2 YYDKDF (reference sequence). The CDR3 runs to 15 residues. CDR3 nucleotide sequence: TGTGCCACCAGTCGCAGGTCGGAGGGGAACACTGAAGCTTTCTTT. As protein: CATSRRSEGNTEAFF.

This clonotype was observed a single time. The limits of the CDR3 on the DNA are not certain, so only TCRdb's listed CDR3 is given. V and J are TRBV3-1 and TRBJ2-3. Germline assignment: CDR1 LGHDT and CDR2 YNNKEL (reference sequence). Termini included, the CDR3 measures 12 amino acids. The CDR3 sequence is CASSQDISVQYF.

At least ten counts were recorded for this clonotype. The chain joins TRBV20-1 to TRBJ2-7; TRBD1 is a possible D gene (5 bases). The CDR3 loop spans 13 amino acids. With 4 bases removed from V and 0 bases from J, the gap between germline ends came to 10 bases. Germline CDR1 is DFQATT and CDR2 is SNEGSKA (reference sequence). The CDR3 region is CSAKGMSSYEQYF. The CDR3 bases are TGCAGTGCTAAGGGGATGAGCTCCTACGAGCAGTACTTC.

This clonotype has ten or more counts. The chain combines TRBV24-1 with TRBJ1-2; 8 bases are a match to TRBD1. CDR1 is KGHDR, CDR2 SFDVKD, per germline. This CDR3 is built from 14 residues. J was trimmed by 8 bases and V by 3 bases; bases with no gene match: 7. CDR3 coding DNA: TGTGCCACCAGTGATCCCTGGACAGGGTCGGGCTACACCTTC. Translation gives CATSDPWTGSGYTF.

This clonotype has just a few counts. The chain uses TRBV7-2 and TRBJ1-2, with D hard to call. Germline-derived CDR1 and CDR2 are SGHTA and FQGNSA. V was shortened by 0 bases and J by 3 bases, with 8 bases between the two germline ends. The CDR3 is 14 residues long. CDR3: CASSLAYTDYGYTF. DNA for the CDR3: TGTGCCAGCAGCTTAGCGTATACGGACTATGGCTACACCTTC.

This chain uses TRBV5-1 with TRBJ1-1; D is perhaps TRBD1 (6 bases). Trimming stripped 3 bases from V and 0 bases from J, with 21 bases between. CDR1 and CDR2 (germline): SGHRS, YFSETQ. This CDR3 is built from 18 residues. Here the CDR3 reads CASSSGGSYRVVNTEAFF. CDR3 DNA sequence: TGCGCCAGCAGCTCCGGGGGGTCATACAGGGTGGTGAACACTGAAGCTTTCTTT.

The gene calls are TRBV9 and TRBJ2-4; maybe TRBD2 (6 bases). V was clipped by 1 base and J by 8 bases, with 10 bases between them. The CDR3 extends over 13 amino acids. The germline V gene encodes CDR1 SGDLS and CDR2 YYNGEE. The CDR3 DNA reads TGTGCCAGCAGCGTACAACAGCGGGACATTCAGTACTTC. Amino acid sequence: CASSVQQRDIQYF.

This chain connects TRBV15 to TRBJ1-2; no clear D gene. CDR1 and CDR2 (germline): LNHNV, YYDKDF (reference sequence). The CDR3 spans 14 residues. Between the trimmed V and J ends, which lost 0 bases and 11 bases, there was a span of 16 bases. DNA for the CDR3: TGTGCCACCAGCAGAGATTTTAAGGATCCAGGTTACACCTTC. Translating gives CATSRDFKDPGYTF.

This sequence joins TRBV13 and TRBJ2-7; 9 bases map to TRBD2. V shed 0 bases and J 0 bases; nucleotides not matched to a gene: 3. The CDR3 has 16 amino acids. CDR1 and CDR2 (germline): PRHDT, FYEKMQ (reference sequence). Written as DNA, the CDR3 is TGTGCCAGCAGCTTAGGCGATAGCGGGAGCTCCTACGAGCAGTACTTC. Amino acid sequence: CASSLGDSGSSYEQYF. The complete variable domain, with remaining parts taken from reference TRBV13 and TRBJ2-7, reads AAGVIQSPRHLIKEKRETATLKCYPIPRHDTVYWYQQGPGQDPQFLISFYEKMQSDKGSIPDRFSAQQFSDYHSELNMSSLELGDSALYFCASSLGDSGSSYEQYFGPGTRLTVT.

The CDR3 is CASSVETSLETQYF. CDR3 bases: TGTGCCAGCAGCGTAGAGACTAGCCTAGAGACCCAGTACTTC. The J gene is TRBJ2-5, the V gene TRBV7-6; 7 bases are a match to TRBD2. CDR1 and CDR2 from the germline V gene are SGHVS and FNYEAQ. Trimming at V came to 5 bases and at J to 4 bases, leaving 7 bases not matched to a gene. The CDR3 is 14 amino acids.

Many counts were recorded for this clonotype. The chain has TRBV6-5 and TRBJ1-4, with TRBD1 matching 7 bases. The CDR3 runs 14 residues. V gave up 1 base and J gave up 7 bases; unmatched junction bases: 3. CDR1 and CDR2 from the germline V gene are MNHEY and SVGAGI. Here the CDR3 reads CASSYLTGVEKLFF. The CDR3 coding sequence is TGTGCCAGCAGTTACTTAACAGGGGTTGAAAAACTGTTTTTT.